This TCR beta chain was retrieved from a study of PD-1 blockade in classical Hodgkin lymphoma. To note about this clone: Antigen specificity is unknown.

The V segment lost 0 bases and the J segment 5 bases; nucleotides outside the gene matches: 7. The germline V gene encodes CDR1 MGHRA and CDR2 YSYEKL. This CDR3 region has 16 residues. Every patient was affected by relapse after autologous stem cell transplantation, while exposure to brentuximab vedotin was not uniform. Some clones are missing from TCRdb's copy, which holds only in-frame ones; the method was immunoSEQ multiplex PCR. The table includes about 86,000 clones, about 91% detected once. Study observations and caveats: TCR diversity rose significantly by C4D1 in CD4+ but not CD8+ cells. Complete responders matched newly diagnosed patients in baseline diversity.

The TCR was taken from a human donor with classical Hodgkin lymphoma. Sequenced material: peripheral blood mononuclear cells (PBMCs), taken before the second cycle of nivolumab. The V gene is TRBV4-1, the J gene TRBJ2-5, with TRBD1 identical over 9 bases. The DNA of the CDR3 is TGCGCCAGCAGCCAAGATCAAACAGGGGGCCTGGAGACCCAGTACTTC. Residues: CASSQDQTGGLETQYF.